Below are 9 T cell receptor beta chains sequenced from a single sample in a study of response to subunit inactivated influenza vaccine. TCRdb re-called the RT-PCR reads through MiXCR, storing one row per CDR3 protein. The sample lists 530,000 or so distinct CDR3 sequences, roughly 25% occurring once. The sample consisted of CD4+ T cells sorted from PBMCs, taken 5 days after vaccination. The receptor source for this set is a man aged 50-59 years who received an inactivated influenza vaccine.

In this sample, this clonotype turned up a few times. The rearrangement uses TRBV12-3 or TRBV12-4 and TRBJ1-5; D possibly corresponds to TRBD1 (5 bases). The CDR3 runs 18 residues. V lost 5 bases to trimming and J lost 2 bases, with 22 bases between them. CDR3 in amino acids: CASSPPNPGRMGNQPQHF. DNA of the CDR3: TGTGCCAGCAGTCCTCCTAACCCAGGGCGGATGGGCAATCAGCCCCAGCATTTT.

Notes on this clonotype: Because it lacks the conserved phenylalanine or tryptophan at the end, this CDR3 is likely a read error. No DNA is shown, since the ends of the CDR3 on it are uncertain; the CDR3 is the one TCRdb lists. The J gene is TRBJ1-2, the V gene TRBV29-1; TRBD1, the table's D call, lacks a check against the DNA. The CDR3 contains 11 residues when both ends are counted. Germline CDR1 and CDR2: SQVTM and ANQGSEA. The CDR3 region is CSAIYLGQVLV.

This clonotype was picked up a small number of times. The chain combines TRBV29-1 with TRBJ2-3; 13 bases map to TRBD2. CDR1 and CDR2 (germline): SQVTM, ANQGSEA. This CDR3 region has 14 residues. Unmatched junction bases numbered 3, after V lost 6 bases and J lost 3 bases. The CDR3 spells CSVPGLAGTDTQYF. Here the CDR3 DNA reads TGCAGCGTCCCGGGACTAGCGGGAACAGATACGCAGTATTTT.

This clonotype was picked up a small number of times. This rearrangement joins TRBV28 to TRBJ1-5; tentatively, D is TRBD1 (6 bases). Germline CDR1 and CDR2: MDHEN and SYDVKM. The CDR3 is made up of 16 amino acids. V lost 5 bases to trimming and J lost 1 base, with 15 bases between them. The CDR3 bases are TGTGCCAGCAGTACCACCGGGCAGGGGAGCAATCAGCCCCAGCATTTT. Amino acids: CASSTTGQGSNQPQHF.

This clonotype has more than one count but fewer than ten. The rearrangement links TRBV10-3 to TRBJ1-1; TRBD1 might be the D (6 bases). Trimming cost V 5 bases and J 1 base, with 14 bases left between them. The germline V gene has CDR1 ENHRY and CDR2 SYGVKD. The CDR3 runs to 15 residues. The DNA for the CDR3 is TGTGCCATCAGTCCGCCGACAGGAAGGAACACTGAAGCTTTCTTT. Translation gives CAISPPTGRNTEAFF.

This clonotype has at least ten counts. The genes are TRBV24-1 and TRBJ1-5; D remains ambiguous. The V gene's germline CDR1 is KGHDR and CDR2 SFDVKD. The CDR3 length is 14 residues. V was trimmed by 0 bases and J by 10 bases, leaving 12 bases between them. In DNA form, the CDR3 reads TGTGCCACCAGTGATTTGAGTGCTACAAGACCCCAGCATTTT. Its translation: CATSDLSATRPQHF.

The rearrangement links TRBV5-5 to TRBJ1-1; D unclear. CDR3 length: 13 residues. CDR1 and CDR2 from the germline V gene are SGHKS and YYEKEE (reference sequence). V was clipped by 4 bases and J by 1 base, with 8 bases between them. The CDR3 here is CASSAQSNTEAFF. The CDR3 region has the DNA TGTGCCAGCAGCGCACAGTCGAACACTGAAGCTTTCTTT.

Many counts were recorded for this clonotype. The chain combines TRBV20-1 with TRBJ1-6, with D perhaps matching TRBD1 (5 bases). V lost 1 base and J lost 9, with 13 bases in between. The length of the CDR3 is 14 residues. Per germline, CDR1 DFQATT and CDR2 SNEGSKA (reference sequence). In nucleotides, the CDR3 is TGCAGTGCTAGAGTGGGACCAACGAGTTCACCCCTCCACTTT. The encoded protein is CSARVGPTSSPLHF.

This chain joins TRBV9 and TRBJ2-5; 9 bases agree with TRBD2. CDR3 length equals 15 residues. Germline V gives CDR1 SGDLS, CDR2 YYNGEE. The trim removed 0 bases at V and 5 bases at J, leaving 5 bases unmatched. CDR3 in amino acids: CASSVASGTSETQYF. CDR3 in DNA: TGTGCCAGCAGCGTAGCTAGCGGGACCTCCGAGACCCAGTACTTC. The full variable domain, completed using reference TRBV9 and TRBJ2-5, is DSGVTQTPKHLITATGQRVTLRCSPRSGDLSVYWYQQSLDQGLQFLIQYYNGEERAKGNILERFSAQQFPDLHSELNLSSLELGDSALYFCASSVASGTSETQYFGPGTRLLVL.